Shown below are 7 T cell receptor beta chains from a single sample sequenced in a study of Ad26.COV2.S vaccination and SARS-CoV-2 variants. Produced via immunoSEQ multiplex PCR; TCRdb's table is partial and in-frame only. The data show under 550,000 clones, around 90% seen once. Treatment: about 20 received Ad26.COV2.S at low or high dose, single or two shots; a few received placebo; per-sample allocation not given. It was on day 63 after the first vaccine or placebo injection that samples were taken. The specimen was peripheral blood, collected in a trial of Ad26.COV2.S vaccine versus placebo. These receptor sequences come from a person aged 18-65 years who received the Ad26.COV2.S COVID-19 vaccine or a placebo.

V usage is TRBV10-3 and J usage is TRBJ1-1, with D possibly matching TRBD1 (5 bases). Germline V lookup: CDR1 ENHRY, CDR2 SYGVKD. With 3 bases removed from V and 11 bases from J, the gap between germline ends came to 19 bases. The CDR3 spans 14 residues. CDR3: CAISDPDTSRLAFF. DNA of the CDR3: TGTGCCATCAGTGATCCGGACACCAGCCGGTTGGCTTTCTTT.

The chain employs TRBV4-3 and TRBJ1-3; D is possibly TRBD1 (5 bases). The CDR3 is 16 residues long. V was cut by 0 bases and J by 3 bases, with 12 bases left in between. Germline loops: CDR1 LGHNA, CDR2 YSLEER. CDR3 nucleotides: TGCGCCAGCAGCCAAGATTGGGGGGAAGGTGGAAACACCATATATTTT. It translates to CASSQDWGEGGNTIYF.

The rearrangement uses TRBV10-3 and TRBJ2-5; D is possibly TRBD2 (6 bases). The CDR3 loop spans 14 amino acids. The germline V gene encodes CDR1 ENHRY and CDR2 SYGVKD. V lost 10 bases and J lost 1, with 16 bases in between. CDR3 in DNA: TGTGCCACCAAGCCCCGGGAGACCCAAGAGACCCAGTACTTC. Translation gives CATKPRETQETQYF.

This sequence joins TRBV2 and TRBJ1-1, with D perhaps matching TRBD1 (5 bases). CDR3 length: 15 amino acids. The V and J ends lost 4 bases and 1 base respectively, with 13 bases between them. The germline gives CDR1 SNHLY, CDR2 FYNNEI. In DNA form, the CDR3 reads TGTGCCAGCAGTGGAGGATCCCAGGGGAACACTGAAGCTTTCTTT. As protein: CASSGGSQGNTEAFF.

The chain combines TRBV5-6 with TRBJ1-6, with no clear D. V was shortened by 2 bases and J by 2 bases, with 17 bases between the two germline ends. Germline V gives CDR1 SGHDT, CDR2 YYEEEE. This CDR3 contains 18 residues. Here the CDR3 DNA reads TGTGCCAGCAGCTTAGTTGGTCATCGAGGCGCCTATAATTCACCCCTCCACTTT. Translated: CASSLVGHRGAYNSPLHF.

The rearrangement links TRBV7-2 to TRBJ2-7, with 9 bases that match TRBD1. The germline gives CDR1 SGHTA, CDR2 FQGNSA. V dropped 4 bases and J dropped 7; count of bases not matched to a gene: 11. This CDR3 comprises 15 residues. The CDR3 region has the DNA TGTGCCAGCAGCTCAAGTGGGTGGACAGGGGATGAGCAGTACTTC. Translating gives CASSSSGWTGDEQYF.

This chain links TRBV3-1 (or the pseudogene TRBV3-2) with TRBJ2-2, with D possibly matching TRBD2 (5 bases). Between the trimmed V and J ends, which lost 5 bases and 2 bases, there was a span of 24 bases. This CDR3 has 19 residues. CDR1 is LGHDT and CDR2 is YNNKEL in the germline V gene (reference sequence). This chain's CDR3 is CASSLQAVISRRNTGELFF. CDR3 nucleotide sequence: TGTGCCAGCAGCTTACAAGCGGTAATAAGCAGGAGAAACACCGGGGAGCTGTTTTTT.